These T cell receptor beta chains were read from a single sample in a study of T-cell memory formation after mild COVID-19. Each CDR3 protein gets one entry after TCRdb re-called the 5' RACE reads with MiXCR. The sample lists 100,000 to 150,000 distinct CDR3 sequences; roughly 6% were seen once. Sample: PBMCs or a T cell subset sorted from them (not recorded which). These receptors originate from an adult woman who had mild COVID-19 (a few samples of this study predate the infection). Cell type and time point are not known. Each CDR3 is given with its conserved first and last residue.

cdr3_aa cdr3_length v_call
CASSPIAGDYNEQFF 15 TRBV12-3/TRBV12-4
CASSVRPGQGNTEAFF 16 TRBV6-1
CASRDRPVGTGELFF 15 TRBV12-3/TRBV12-4
CATHPSGWSGANVLTF 16 TRBV24-1
CASTRVAGGLNEQFF 15 TRBV9
CASGRQGANTEAFF 14 TRBV5-1
CASGEAPVGEQFF 13 TRBV11-3
CASSLERGYNEQFF 14 TRBV7-2
CASSRIRPDTQYF 13 TRBV7-9
CASSQLAGGPGEQFF 15 TRBV7-2
CASSLPGYEQYF 12 TRBV6-5
CAWSIRRGDTQYF 13 TRBV30
CASSSRGDTQYF 12 TRBV7-6
CASSLGSGRLYEQYF 15 TRBV7-9
CASKTSGGFSYNEQFF 16 TRBV5-1